This T cell receptor beta chain was sequenced during a study of T cells in Graves' hyperthyroidism and ophthalmopathy. Study results and limitations: Among clonotypes expanded in thyroid above 0.001, most were also found in blood. Before onset, by a median of approximately 6.8 months, the model predicted ophthalmopathy.

This clonotype was observed a few times. Its cognate antigen is unknown. Trimming removed 0 bases at V and 11 bases at J, with 10 bases between. The CDR3 is made up of 13 amino acids. Per germline, CDR1 LGHDT and CDR2 YNNKEL (reference sequence). Clinical Activity Scores of at least 3, NOSPECS grades of at least 4 and durations under 3 months characterized ophthalmopathy patients. Uncontrolled infections, other autoimmune diseases, pregnancy or lactation led to exclusion of patients. Amplified TCR beta CDR3 regions came from RNA transcripts. The HTBI primer set was used in a first-round RT-PCR of the TCR CDR3. TCRdb analysed the multiplex PCR reads with MiXCR anew, one entry per CDR3 protein. Of around 570,000 distinct CDR3 sequences listed, 15% to 20% are singletons.

Sequences were obtained from blood. This sequence originates from a man aged 40-49 years with Graves' ophthalmopathy. The rearrangement links TRBV3-1 to TRBJ1-4, with unresolved D. The CDR3 protein is CASSQDVGAKLFF. CDR3 nucleotide sequence: TGTGCCAGCAGCCAAGATGTAGGAGCCAAACTGTTTTTT.